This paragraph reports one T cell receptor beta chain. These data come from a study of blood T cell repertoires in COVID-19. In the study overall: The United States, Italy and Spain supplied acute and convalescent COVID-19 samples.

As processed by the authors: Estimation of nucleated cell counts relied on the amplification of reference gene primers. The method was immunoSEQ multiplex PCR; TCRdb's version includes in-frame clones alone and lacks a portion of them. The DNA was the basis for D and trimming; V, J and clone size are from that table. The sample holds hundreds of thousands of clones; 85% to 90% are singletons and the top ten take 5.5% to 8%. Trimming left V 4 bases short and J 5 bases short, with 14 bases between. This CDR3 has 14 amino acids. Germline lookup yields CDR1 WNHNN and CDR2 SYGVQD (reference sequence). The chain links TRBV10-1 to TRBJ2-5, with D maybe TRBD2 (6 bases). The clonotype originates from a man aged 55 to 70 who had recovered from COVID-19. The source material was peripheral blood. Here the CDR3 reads CASSAAGSGETQYF. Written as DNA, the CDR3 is TGCGCCAGCAGTGCGGCGGGATCGGGGGAGACCCAGTACTTC.